The 20 T cell receptor beta chains listed next were all sequenced from one sample in a study of blood T cells in healthy people across ages. PCR was performed a second time for roughly 6 to 12 cycles using a sample-barcoded 5' primer and a J-beta primer mix. MiXCR, run by TCRdb on the 5' RACE reads, gives a single entry per CDR3 protein. The table has roughly 700,000 distinct CDR3 sequences, more than 20% seen once. These same data were also listed under a study on T cells of mothers and their children.

Sequencing was performed on blood. The receptors derive from a boy aged 5-17 years in good health.

This clonotype has a count of ten or more. Here the CDR3 reads CASSSAASGSYEQYF. The CDR3 bases are TGTGCCAGCAGTTCCGCAGCAAGCGGGAGCTACGAGCAGTACTTC. The chain is built from TRBV6-6 and TRBJ2-7; 8 bases fit TRBD2. Germline lookup yields CDR1 MNHNY and CDR2 SVGAGI (reference sequence). J lost 3 bases, V lost 4 bases, and 8 bases had no gene match. This CDR3 is 15 amino acids long.

This clonotype occurred a few times. J is TRBJ1-1 and V is TRBV10-1, with D uncertain. Germline CDR1 WNHNN, CDR2 SYGVQD (reference sequence). The CDR3 extends over 15 amino acids. With 7 bases removed from V and 5 bases from J, the gap between germline ends came to 20 bases. This chain's CDR3 is CASNIPGPRATEAFF. CDR3 DNA sequence: TGCGCCAGCAACATACCCGGGCCCCGGGCGACTGAAGCTTTCTTT.

The sample holds a few counts of this clonotype. V gene TRBV29-1 combines with J gene TRBJ1-2, with D unresolved. The V gene lost 4 bases and the J gene lost 6 bases, with 15 bases spanning the gap. The germline V gene encodes CDR1 SQVTM and CDR2 ANQGSEA. The CDR3 loop spans 13 amino acids. The CDR3 protein is CSVGTLGSDGYTF. CDR3 DNA: TGCAGCGTTGGGACCTTAGGGTCGGATGGCTACACCTTC. The full variable domain, rest sourced from reference TRBV29-1 and TRBJ1-2, is SAVISQKPSRDICQRGTSLTIQCQVDSQVTMMFWYRQQPGQSLTLIATANQGSEATYESGFVIDKFPISRPNLTFSTLTVSNMSPEDSSIYLCSVGTLGSDGYTFGSGTRLTVV.

This clonotype was detected a few times. The chain uses TRBV7-2 and TRBJ1-5, with no clear D. The CDR3 covers 13 residues. Trimming took off 3 bases at V and 6 bases at J, with 9 bases between the two ends. The germline V gene has CDR1 SGHTA and CDR2 FQGNSA. CDR3 in amino acids: CASSLDRSQPQHF. CDR3 in DNA: TGTGCCAGCAGCTTGGATAGGTCTCAGCCCCAGCATTTT. Looking up the rest from reference TRBV7-2 and TRBJ1-5 gives the full variable domain: GAGVSQSPSNKVTEKGKDVELRCDPISGHTALYWYRQSLGQGLEFLIYFQGNSAPDKSGLPSDRFSAERTGGSVSTLTIQRTQQEDSAVYLCASSLDRSQPQHFGDGTRLSIL.

This clonotype appeared a few times. This rearrangement joins TRBV7-2 to TRBJ1-2; 8 bases align to TRBD1. The CDR3 runs to 14 residues. V dropped 7 bases and J dropped 5; count of bases not matched to a gene: 9. Germline CDR1 is SGHTA and CDR2 is FQGNSA. In DNA form, the CDR3 reads TGTGCCAGCACCCTCACAGGGGGGGAGTATGGCTACACCTTC. Translating gives CASTLTGGEYGYTF.

The rearrangement links TRBV29-1 to TRBJ2-5; TRBD2 matches 8 bases. The J segment lost 4 bases and the V segment lost 4 bases, leaving 8 bases of the junction unmatched. This CDR3 is built from 14 residues. Germline V lookup: CDR1 SQVTM, CDR2 ANQGSEA. CDR3 bases: TGCAGCGTTGGTCTAGCGGGTAATGTAGAGACCCAGTACTTC. Translating gives CSVGLAGNVETQYF.

This clonotype was recorded a few times. The rearrangement links TRBV9 to TRBJ2-5; no firm D call. The germline V gene encodes CDR1 SGDLS and CDR2 YYNGEE. Between the trimmed V and J ends, which lost 3 bases and 5 bases, there was a span of 14 bases. The CDR3 has 14 residues. The CDR3 protein is CASSDPSGSETQYF. The CDR3 DNA is TGTGCCAGCAGCGACCCCTCGGGTTCCGAGACCCAGTACTTC.

The chain uses TRBV7-3 and TRBJ2-2; D is undetermined. Trimming removed 8 bases at V and 6 bases at J, with 4 bases between. The CDR3 is 10 residues long. The germline gives CDR1 SGHTA, CDR2 FQGTGA. CDR3 in amino acids: CASAAGELFF. Written as DNA, the CDR3 is TGTGCCAGCGCAGCCGGGGAGCTGTTTTTT.

This clonotype was seen only a few times. The chain combines TRBV27 with TRBJ2-7, with D possibly called TRBD1 or TRBD2 (6 bases each). This CDR3 is 15 amino acids long. Trimming removed 7 bases at V and 7 bases at J, with 23 bases between. Germline CDR1 MNHEY, CDR2 SMNVEV (reference sequence). The CDR3 DNA sequence: TGTGCCAGCAAAATGGAGGGGGTTTCGGACGGGGAGCAGTACTTC. Its translation: CASKMEGVSDGEQYF.

This clonotype occurred a few times. The chain uses TRBV11-2 and TRBJ1-5; D may be TRBD1 (6 bases). The CDR3 covers 14 residues. Per the germline V gene, CDR1 is SGHAT and CDR2 is FQNNGV. Trimming shortened V by 7 bases and J by 6 bases, and 16 bases separated the two germline ends. This CDR3 reads CASTETGSGQPQHF. The DNA for the CDR3 is TGTGCCAGCACCGAAACAGGGTCTGGTCAGCCCCAGCATTTT.

The chain combines TRBV20-1 with TRBJ2-5; 12 bases align to TRBD2. The CDR3 covers 13 residues. V lost 3 bases, J lost 6 bases, and 2 bases stayed unmatched. Germline V gene lookup returns CDR1 DFQATT and CDR2 SNEGSKA (reference sequence). CDR3: CSASRTSGKTQYF. In DNA form, the CDR3 reads TGCAGTGCTAGCCGGACTAGCGGGAAGACCCAGTACTTC.

This clonotype was detected only a few times. The CDR3 protein is CASSLIKLNTEAFF. Written as DNA, the CDR3 is TGTGCCAGCAGCTTGATAAAGTTGAACACTGAAGCTTTCTTT. V and J are TRBV5-6 and TRBJ1-1; D not resolved. This CDR3 comprises 14 residues. Germline V gene sequence: CDR1 SGHDT, CDR2 YYEEEE. Between the trimmed V and J ends, which lost 1 base and 0 bases, there was a span of 7 bases.

Here the CDR3 DNA reads TGTGCCAGCAGCGTATCAGCGGGAGGCCAAGAGACCCAGTACTTC. Translating gives CASSVSAGGQETQYF. This chain uses TRBV9 with TRBJ2-5, with 9 bases fitting TRBD2. The CDR3 runs 15 residues. Germline-derived CDR1 and CDR2 are SGDLS and YYNGEE. The V segment lost 1 base and the J segment 1 base; nucleotides outside the gene matches: 2.

The chain links TRBV10-3 to TRBJ1-1, with unresolved D. Germline CDR1 is ENHRY and CDR2 is SYGVKD. The ends were cut back, 5 bases at V and 8 bases at J, with 15 bases in the middle. The CDR3 is 13 residues long. CDR3 sequence reads: CAISPSLAAEAFF. The CDR3 DNA is TGTGCCATCAGTCCCTCCCTGGCGGCGGAAGCTTTCTTT.

The chain combines TRBV29-1 with TRBJ2-5, with D unclear. The DNA end is more similar to TRBJ2-7, so the J call may be wrong. This CDR3 is 12 amino acids long. The V gene's germline CDR1 is SQVTM and CDR2 ANQGSEA. The CDR3 here is CSVDVGLYEQYF. CDR3 in DNA: TGCAGCGTTGATGTTGGCCTATACGAGCAGTACTTC.

Only a few counts were recorded for this clonotype. This chain links TRBV7-9 with TRBJ2-3; D is unresolved. The V and J ends lost 6 bases and 1 base respectively, with 11 bases between them. CDR1 is SEHNR and CDR2 is FQNEAQ in the germline V gene (reference sequence). CDR3 length: 14 amino acids. The CDR3 coding sequence is TGTGCCAGCAGGCGTTCCCCCGGCACAGATACGCAGTATTTT. The encoded protein is CASRRSPGTDTQYF. Using reference TRBV7-9 and TRBJ2-3 for the parts outside the CDR3, the full variable domain is DTGVSQNPRHKITKRGQNVTFRCDPISEHNRLYWYRQTLGQGPEFLTYFQNEAQLEKSRLLSDRFSAERPKGSFSTLEIQRTEQGDSAMYLCASRRSPGTDTQYFGPGTRLTVL.

The chain combines TRBV2 with TRBJ2-1; the match to TRBD2 covers 11 bases. V lost 3 bases to trimming and J lost 5 bases; unmatched junction nucleotides: 6. This CDR3 contains 16 residues. Germline V gene lookup returns CDR1 SNHLY and CDR2 FYNNEI. The CDR3 nucleotides read TGTGCCAGCAGTGAGGCTAGCGGGAGGCCTGACAATGAGCAGTTCTTC. Translating it yields CASSEASGRPDNEQFF.

The chain couples TRBV5-1 to TRBJ2-7; 11 bases agree with TRBD1. Trimming cost V 0 bases and J 0 bases; bases outside gene matches: 2. Germline assignment: CDR1 SGHRS and CDR2 YFSETQ. There are 16 residues in the CDR3. The CDR3: CASSLGGTGGSYEQYF. The DNA of the CDR3 is TGCGCCAGCAGCTTGGGGGGGACAGGGGGCTCCTACGAGCAGTACTTC.

V and J are TRBV18 and TRBJ2-5; D possibly matches TRBD1 or TRBD2 (5 bases each). Germline V gene data show CDR1 as KGHSH and CDR2 as LQKENI. The CDR3 is made up of 17 amino acids. Trimming took 6 bases from V and 2 from J, leaving 22 bases between them. CDR3 loop: CASSPGMGEMLQETQYF. DNA for the CDR3: TGTGCCAGCTCCCCCGGGATGGGGGAAATGCTTCAAGAGACCCAGTACTTC. Full variable domain (missing parts from reference TRBV18 and TRBJ2-5): NAGVMQNPRHLVRRRGQEARLRCSPMKGHSHVYWYRQLPEEGLKFMVYLQKENIIDESGMPKERFSAEFPKEGPSILRIQQVVRGDSAAYFCASSPGMGEMLQETQYFGPGTRLLVL.

V is TRBV4-2 and J is TRBJ2-3, with TRBD1 identical over 7 bases. This CDR3 contains 14 residues. Germline loops: CDR1 LGHNA, CDR2 YNFKEQ. V dropped 3 bases and J dropped 9; count of bases not matched to a gene: 9. The CDR3 bases are TGTGCCAGCAGCCAGAACAGGGGTGCGACGACGCAGTATTTT. Encoded protein: CASSQNRGATTQYF.